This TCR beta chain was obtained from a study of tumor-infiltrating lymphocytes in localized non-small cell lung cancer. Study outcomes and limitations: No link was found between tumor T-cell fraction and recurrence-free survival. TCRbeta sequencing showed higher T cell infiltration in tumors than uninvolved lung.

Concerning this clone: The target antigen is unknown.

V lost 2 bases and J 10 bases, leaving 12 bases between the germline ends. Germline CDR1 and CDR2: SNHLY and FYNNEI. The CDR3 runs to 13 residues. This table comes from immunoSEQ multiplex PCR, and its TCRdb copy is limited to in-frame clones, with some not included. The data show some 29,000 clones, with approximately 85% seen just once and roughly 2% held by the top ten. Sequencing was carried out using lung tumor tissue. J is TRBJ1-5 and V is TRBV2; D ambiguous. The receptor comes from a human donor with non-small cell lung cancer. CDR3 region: CASSELGGAPQHF. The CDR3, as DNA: TGTGCCAGCAGTGAACTTGGAGGTGCCCCCCAGCATTTT.